These 3 T cell receptor beta chains came from one sample sequenced in a study of blood T cell repertoires in COVID-19. Produced via immunoSEQ multiplex PCR; TCRdb's table is partial and in-frame only. The sample gives hundreds of thousands of clones, around 90% of which show up once; around 1.8% is in the top ten. Sequenced input: PBMCs or T cells enriched from blood (not recorded which). Source of these receptors: a woman aged 18-29 years with acute COVID-19.

V gene TRBV12-5 combines with J gene TRBJ2-5; no definite D call. Trimming cost V 5 bases and J 2 bases, with 12 bases left between them. There are 14 residues in the CDR3. From germline, CDR1 is LGHNT and CDR2 FRNRAP. The CDR3 spells CASGVGSFQETQYF. The CDR3 DNA sequence: TGTGCTAGTGGTGTCGGGTCTTTTCAAGAGACCCAGTACTTC.

V gene TRBV6-5 combines with J gene TRBJ2-7; possibly TRBD1 for D (5 bases). The germline V and J ends were trimmed by 0 bases and 0 bases, with 6 bases remaining between them. Germline CDR1 MNHEY, CDR2 SVGAGI. This CDR3 comprises 14 residues. CDR3 residues: CASSYSTASYEQYF. DNA of the CDR3: TGTGCCAGCAGTTACTCGACAGCCTCCTACGAGCAGTACTTC.

V usage is TRBV7-9 and J usage is TRBJ2-5, with 10 bases matching TRBD2. V lost 5 bases to trimming and J lost 1 base; unmatched junction nucleotides: 4. The germline V gene has CDR1 SEHNR and CDR2 FQNEAQ (reference sequence). CDR3 length: 15 residues. CDR3 region: CASSKTSGSQETQYF. As DNA, the CDR3 is TGTGCCAGCAGCAAGACTAGCGGGTCCCAAGAGACCCAGTACTTC.